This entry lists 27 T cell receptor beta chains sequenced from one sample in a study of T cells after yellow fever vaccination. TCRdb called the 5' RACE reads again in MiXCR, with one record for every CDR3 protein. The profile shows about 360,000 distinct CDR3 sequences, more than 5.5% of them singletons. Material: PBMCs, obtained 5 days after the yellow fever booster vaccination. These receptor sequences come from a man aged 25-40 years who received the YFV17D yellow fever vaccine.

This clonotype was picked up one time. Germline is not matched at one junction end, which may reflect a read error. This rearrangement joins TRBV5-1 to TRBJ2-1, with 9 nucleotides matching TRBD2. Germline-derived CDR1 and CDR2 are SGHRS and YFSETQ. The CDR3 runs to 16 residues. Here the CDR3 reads CSSSSEPGLASAEQFF. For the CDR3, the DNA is TGCTCCAGCAGCAGCGAACCGGGACTAGCTTCTGCTGAGCAGTTCTTC.

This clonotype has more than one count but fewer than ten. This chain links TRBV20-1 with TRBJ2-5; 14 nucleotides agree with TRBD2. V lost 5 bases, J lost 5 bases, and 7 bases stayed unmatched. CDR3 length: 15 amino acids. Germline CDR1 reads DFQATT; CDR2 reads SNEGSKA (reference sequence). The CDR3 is CSALGLAGAEETQYF. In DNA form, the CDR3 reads TGCAGTGCTCTGGGACTAGCGGGAGCCGAGGAGACCCAGTACTTC.

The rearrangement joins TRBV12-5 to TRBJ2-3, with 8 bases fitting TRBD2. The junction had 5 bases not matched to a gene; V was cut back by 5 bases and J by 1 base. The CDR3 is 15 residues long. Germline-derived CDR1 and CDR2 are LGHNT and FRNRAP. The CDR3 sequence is CASGPLAGRTDTQYF. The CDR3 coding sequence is TGTGCTAGTGGTCCGCTAGCGGGCCGCACAGATACGCAGTATTTT.

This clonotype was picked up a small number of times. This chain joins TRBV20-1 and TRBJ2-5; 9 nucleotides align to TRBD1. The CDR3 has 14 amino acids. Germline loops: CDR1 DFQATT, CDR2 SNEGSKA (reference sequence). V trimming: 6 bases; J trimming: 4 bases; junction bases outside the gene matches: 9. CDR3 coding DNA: TGCAGTGCCGCGGGACAGGGATGGGGAGAGACCCAGTACTTC. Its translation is CSAAGQGWGETQYF.

For the CDR3, the DNA is TGTGCCAGCAGCTTGGCTCTCAGGGCGGGCAATGAGCAGTTCTTC. Translation gives CASSLALRAGNEQFF. V gene TRBV5-5 combines with J gene TRBJ2-1; the D call may be TRBD1 or TRBD2 (5 bases each). CDR1 SGHKS and CDR2 YYEKEE come from the germline V gene (reference sequence). The V end lost 0 bases, the J end lost 6 bases, and 13 bases lay between the germline ends. CDR3 length: 15 residues.

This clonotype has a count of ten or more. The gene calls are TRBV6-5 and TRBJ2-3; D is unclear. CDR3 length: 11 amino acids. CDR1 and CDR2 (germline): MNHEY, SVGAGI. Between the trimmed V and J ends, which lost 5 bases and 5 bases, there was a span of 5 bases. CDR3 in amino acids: CASSRGDTQYF. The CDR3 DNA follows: TGTGCCAGCAGTCGTGGAGATACGCAGTATTTT.

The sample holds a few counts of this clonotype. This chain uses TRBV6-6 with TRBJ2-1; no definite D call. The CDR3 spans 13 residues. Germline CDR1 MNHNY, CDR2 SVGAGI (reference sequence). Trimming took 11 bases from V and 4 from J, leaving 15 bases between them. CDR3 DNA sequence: TGTGCCGTAACGGAGAACCAATACAATGAGCAGTTCTTC. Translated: CAVTENQYNEQFF.

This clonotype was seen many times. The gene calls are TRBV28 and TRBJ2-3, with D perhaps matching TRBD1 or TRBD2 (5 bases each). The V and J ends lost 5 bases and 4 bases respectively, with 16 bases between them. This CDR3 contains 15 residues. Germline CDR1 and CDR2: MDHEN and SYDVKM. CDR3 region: CASSPPGVGADTQYF. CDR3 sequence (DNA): TGTGCCAGCAGTCCCCCCGGGGTAGGGGCAGATACGCAGTATTTT.

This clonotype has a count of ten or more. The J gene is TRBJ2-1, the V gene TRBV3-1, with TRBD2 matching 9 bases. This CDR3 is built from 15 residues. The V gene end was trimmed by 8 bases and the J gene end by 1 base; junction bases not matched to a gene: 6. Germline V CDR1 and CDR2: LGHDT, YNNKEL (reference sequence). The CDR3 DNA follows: TGTGCCAGCCAGACTAGCGGACGTTCCTACAATGAGCAGTTCTTC. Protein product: CASQTSGRSYNEQFF.

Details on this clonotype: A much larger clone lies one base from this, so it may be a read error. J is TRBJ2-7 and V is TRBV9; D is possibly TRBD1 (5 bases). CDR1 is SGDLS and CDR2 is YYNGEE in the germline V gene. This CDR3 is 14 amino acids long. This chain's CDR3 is CASGVLAGYSEQYF. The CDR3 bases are TGTGCCAGCGGCGTATTAGCAGGGTATTCCGAGCAGTACTTC.

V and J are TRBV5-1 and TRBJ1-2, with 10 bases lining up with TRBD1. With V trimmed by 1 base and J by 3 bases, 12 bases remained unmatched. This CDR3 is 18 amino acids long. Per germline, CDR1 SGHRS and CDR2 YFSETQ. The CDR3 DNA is TGCGCCAGCAGCTTGTACAGGGACAGGGGCGGAGCGGACTATGGCTACACCTTC. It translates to CASSLYRDRGGADYGYTF. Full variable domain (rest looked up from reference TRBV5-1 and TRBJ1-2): KAGVTQTPRYLIKTRGQQVTLSCSPISGHRSVSWYQQTPGQGLQFLFEYFSETQRNKGNFPGRFSGRQFSNSRSEMNVSTLELGDSALYLCASSLYRDRGGADYGYTFGSGTRLTVV.

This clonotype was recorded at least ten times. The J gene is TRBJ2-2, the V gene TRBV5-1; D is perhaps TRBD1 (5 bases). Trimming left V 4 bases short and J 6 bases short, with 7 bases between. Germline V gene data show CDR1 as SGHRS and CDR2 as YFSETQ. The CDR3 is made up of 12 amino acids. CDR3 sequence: CASSQGAGELFF. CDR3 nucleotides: TGCGCCAGCAGCCAAGGGGCCGGGGAGCTGTTTTTT.

The CDR3 is CASSLPEDVRWETQYF. In DNA form, the CDR3 reads TGTGCCAGCAGTTTGCCCGAGGACGTCCGATGGGAGACCCAGTACTTC. V usage is TRBV28 and J usage is TRBJ2-5; D uncertain. This CDR3 comprises 16 residues. Germline CDR1 reads MDHEN; CDR2 reads SYDVKM. Between the trimmed V and J ends, which lost 3 bases and 5 bases, there was a span of 19 bases.

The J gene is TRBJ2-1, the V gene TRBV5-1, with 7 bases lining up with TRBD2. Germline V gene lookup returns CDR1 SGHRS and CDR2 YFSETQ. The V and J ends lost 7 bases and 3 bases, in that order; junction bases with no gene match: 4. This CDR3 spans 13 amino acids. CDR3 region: CASGAGNYNEQFF. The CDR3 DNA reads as TGCGCCAGCGGAGCGGGGAACTACAATGAGCAGTTCTTC. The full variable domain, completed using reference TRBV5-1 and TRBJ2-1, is KAGVTQTPRYLIKTRGQQVTLSCSPISGHRSVSWYQQTPGQGLQFLFEYFSETQRNKGNFPGRFSGRQFSNSRSEMNVSTLELGDSALYLCASGAGNYNEQFFGPGTRLTVL.

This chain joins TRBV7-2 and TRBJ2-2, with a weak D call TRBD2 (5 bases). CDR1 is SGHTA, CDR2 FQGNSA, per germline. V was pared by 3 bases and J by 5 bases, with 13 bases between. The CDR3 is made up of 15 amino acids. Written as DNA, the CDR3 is TGTGCCAGCAGCTTGTCTGGAGGCATTACCGGGGAGCTGTTTTTT. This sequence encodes CASSLSGGITGELFF.

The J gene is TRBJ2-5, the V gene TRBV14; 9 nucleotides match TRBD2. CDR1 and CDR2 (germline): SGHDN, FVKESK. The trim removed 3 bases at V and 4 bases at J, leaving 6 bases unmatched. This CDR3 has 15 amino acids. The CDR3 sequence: CASSQIAGVRETQYF. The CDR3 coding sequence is TGTGCCAGCAGCCAGATAGCGGGAGTGCGAGAGACCCAGTACTTC.

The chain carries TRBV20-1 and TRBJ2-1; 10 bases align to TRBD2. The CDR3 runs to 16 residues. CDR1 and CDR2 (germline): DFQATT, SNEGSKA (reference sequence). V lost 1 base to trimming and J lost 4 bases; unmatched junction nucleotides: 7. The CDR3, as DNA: TGCAGTGCTAGAGCGGCTAGCGGGAGTTATTACAATGAGCAGTTCTTC. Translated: CSARAASGSYYNEQFF.

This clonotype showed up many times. The CDR3, as DNA: TGCAGCGTTGAAGCAGGAACCTACGAGCAGTACTTC. This sequence encodes CSVEAGTYEQYF. The chain couples TRBV29-1 to TRBJ2-7; D gene unclear. The germline V gene has CDR1 SQVTM and CDR2 ANQGSEA. The CDR3 covers 12 residues. V lost 1 base and J 2 bases, leaving 6 bases between the germline ends.

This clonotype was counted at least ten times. The CDR3 bases are TGTGCTAGTGGTCAACCGGGGGAGACCCAGTACTTC. This gives the protein CASGQPGETQYF. The chain has TRBV12-5 and TRBJ2-5; D perhaps matches TRBD2 (5 bases). Trimming took off 5 bases at V and 5 bases at J, with 9 bases between the two ends. The CDR3 consists of 12 residues. Germline CDR1 reads LGHNT; CDR2 reads FRNRAP.

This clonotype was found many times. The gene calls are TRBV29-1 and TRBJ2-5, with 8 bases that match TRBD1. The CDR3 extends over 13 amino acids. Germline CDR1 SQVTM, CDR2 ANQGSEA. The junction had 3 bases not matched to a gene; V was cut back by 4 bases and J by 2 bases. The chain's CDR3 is CSVAHRGQETQYF. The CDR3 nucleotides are TGCAGCGTTGCTCACAGGGGGCAAGAGACCCAGTACTTC.

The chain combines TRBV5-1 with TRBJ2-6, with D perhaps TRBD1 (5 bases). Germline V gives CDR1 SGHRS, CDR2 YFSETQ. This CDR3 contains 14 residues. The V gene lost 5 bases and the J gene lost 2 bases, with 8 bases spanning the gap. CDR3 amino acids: CASRSGTGANVLTF. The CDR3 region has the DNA TGCGCCAGCAGATCAGGGACTGGGGCCAACGTCCTGACTTTC. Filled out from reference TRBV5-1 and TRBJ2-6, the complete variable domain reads KAGVTQTPRYLIKTRGQQVTLSCSPISGHRSVSWYQQTPGQGLQFLFEYFSETQRNKGNFPGRFSGRQFSNSRSEMNVSTLELGDSALYLCASRSGTGANVLTFGAGSRLTVL.

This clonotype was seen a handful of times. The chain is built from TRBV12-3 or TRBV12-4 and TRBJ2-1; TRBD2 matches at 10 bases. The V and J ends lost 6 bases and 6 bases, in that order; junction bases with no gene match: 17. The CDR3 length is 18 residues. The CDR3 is CASRPGTSAGVEGNEQFF. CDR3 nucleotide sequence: TGTGCCAGCAGACCCGGGACTAGCGCGGGTGTTGAGGGCAATGAGCAGTTCTTC.

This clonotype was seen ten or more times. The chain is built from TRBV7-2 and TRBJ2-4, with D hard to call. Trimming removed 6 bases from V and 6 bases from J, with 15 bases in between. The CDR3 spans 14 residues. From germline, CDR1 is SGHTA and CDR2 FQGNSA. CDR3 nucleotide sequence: TGTGCCAGCAGGAACCCTAGGGTCCTAAACATTCAGTACTTC. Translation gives CASRNPRVLNIQYF.

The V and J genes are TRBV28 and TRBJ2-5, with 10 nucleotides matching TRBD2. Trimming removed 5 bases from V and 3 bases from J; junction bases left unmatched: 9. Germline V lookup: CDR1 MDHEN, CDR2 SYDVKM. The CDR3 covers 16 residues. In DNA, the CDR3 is TGTGCCAGCAGTATACGACTAGCGGGTGGGAAAGAGACCCAGTACTTC. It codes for CASSIRLAGGKETQYF.

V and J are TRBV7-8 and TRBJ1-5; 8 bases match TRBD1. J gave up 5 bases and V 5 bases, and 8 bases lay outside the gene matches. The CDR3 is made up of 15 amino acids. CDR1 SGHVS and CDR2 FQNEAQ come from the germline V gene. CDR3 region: CASSVDRGGHQPQHF. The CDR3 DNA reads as TGTGCCAGCAGCGTTGACAGGGGCGGTCATCAGCCCCAGCATTTT.

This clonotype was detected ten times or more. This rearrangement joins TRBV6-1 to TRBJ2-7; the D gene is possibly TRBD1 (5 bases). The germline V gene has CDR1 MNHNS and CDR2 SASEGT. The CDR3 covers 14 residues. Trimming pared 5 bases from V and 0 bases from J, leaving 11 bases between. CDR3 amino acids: CASSSSRDSYEQYF. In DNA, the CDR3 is TGTGCCAGCAGTAGTAGCAGGGACTCCTACGAGCAGTACTTC.

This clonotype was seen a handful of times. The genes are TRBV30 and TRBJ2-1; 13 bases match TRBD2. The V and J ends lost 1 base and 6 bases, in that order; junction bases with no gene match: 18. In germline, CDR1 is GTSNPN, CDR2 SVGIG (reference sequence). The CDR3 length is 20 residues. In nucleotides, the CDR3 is TGTGCCTGGAGTGCAGACCGAACACAAACTAGCGGGAGGGCCCGCAATGAGCAGTTCTTC. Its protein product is CAWSADRTQTSGRARNEQFF.